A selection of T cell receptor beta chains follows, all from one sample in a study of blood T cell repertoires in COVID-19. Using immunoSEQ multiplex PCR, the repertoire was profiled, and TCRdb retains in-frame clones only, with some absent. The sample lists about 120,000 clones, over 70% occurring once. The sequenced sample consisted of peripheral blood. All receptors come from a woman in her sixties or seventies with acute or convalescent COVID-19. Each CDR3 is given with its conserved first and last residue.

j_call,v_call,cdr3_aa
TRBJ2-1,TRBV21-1,CASSKEKTGSYNEQFF
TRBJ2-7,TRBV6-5,CASSYSTGGGSEQYF
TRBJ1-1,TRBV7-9,CASSLGTGVSGEAFF
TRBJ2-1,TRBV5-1,CASSFTSGTYNEQFF
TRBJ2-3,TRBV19,CAIGDRVGTDTQYF
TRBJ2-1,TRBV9,CASSWGQGASNEQFF
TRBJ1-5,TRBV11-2,CASSLGQGGQPQHF
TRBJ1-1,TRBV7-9,CASSQGQGDLTEAFF
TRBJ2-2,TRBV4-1,CASRPTRGWGTGELFF
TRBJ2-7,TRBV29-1,CSVKRGGLFTYEQYF
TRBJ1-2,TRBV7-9,CASSLYGGEGYGYTF
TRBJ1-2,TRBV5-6,CASSLGFVDYGYTF
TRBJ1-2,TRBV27,CASSQQQGGGGYTF
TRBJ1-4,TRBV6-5,CASSTGQGNEKLFF
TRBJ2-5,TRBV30,CAWSNRGQETQYF
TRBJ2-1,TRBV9,CASGGQGINEQFF
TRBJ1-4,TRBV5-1,CASSLGRGEKLFF
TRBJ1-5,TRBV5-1,CASSLGQPHQPQHF
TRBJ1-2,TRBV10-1,CASSADRAGSGYTF
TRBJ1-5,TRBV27,CASSLSSGNQPQHF
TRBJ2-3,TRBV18,CASSPNGASDGTQYF
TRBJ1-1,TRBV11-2,CASTIRGLDMNTEAFF
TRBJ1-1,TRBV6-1,CASSEYLNTEAFF
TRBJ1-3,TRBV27,CASSLSAGAAGNTIYF
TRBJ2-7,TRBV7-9,CASSRGYEQYF